Included here is one TCR beta chain sequence, with context. What it binds is unknown. CDR3 length: 18 residues. CDR1 and CDR2 from the germline V gene are LNHDA and SQIVND (reference sequence). J was trimmed by 2 bases and V by 5 bases; bases with no gene match: 10. The record originates from a study of CD8+CD57+ T cells in acquired aplastic anemia. General observations from the study: Significant differences in CD8+ Simpson's diversity were not observed between patients and controls.

Researchers used genomic DNA as the template to profile TCR beta VDJ and CDR3. TCRdb reanalysed the reads using MiXCR and keeps one entry per CDR3 protein. This sample has approximately 200,000 distinct CDR3 sequences, with approximately 50% found just once. This TCR was sampled from a human donor in good health, serving as a control. This chain connects TRBV19 to TRBJ2-6, with 9 bases identical to TRBD1. The sequencing sample was made of sorted CD4+, CD8+, or CD8+CD57+ T cells (not recorded which) from PBMCs. CDR3 residues: CASSPRTGEVPGANVLTF. The CDR3 DNA reads as TGTGCCAGTAGTCCCCGGACAGGGGAGGTACCTGGGGCCAACGTCCTGACTTTC. Full variable domain (outside the CDR3, taken from reference TRBV19 and TRBJ2-6): DGGITQSPKYLFRKEGQNVTLSCEQNLNHDAMYWYRQDPGQGLRLIYYSQIVNDFQKGDIAEGYSVSREKKESFPLTVTSAQKNPTAFYLCASSPRTGEVPGANVLTFGAGSRLTVL.